Below, one T cell receptor (beta chain) is given with its context. This entry comes from a study of blood T cell repertoires in COVID-19. Turning to the study itself: The analysed material was cDNA or gDNA that came from T cells, B-cell-depleted T cells, or PBMCs.

J gave up 3 bases and V 6 bases, and 10 bases lay outside the gene matches. CDR1 MDHEN and CDR2 SYDVKM come from the germline V gene. The CDR3 sequence is 17 residues long. Participant ages covered roughly 18 to 89 years across about 22 US areas. Cohorts were assigned according to the clinical history that participants reported. Study processing details: Amplified reference gene primers provided the basis for estimating nucleated cell counts. Using immunoSEQ multiplex PCR, the repertoire was profiled, and TCRdb retains in-frame clones only, with some absent. Clone size and the V and J calls come from that table; the DNA yielded D and trimming. The sample consists of around 250,000 clones, around 80% of them appearing once.

The chain combines TRBV28 with TRBJ2-2; 10 bases agree with TRBD1. Sample: PBMCs or T cells enriched from blood (not recorded which). The TCR was taken from a young man with acute COVID-19. Here the CDR3 reads CASRGTLGQGDTGELFF. The CDR3 DNA is TGTGCCAGCAGGGGTACCCTTGGACAGGGGGACACCGGGGAGCTGTTTTTT.